The entry below describes one T cell receptor beta chain. What it binds is unknown. The source of the sample is a study of blood T cells in healthy people across ages. PCR was performed a second time for about 7 to 12 cycles using a sample-barcoded 5' primer and a J-beta primer mix. TCRdb itself ran the 5' RACE reads through MiXCR, one entry per CDR3 protein. This repertoire shows about 1.5 million distinct CDR3 sequences, 35% to 45% found once; its top ten account for about 3.8%. General study findings and limits: Investigators viewed diversity estimates from one million T cells as underestimates, the study reported.

The V gene's germline CDR1 is WNHNN and CDR2 SYGVQD (reference sequence). There are 14 residues in the CDR3. V was clipped by 3 bases and J by 0 bases, with 8 bases between them. The TCR comes from a woman aged 18-29 years in good health. The V gene is TRBV10-1, the J gene TRBJ1-2, with D uncertain. Sequenced sample: blood. CDR3 amino acids: CASSDQRTNYGYTF. The CDR3, as DNA: TGCGCCAGCAGTGACCAGAGAACTAACTATGGCTACACCTTC.